The 9 T cell receptor beta chains in this list originate from one sample, sequenced in a study of T-cell memory formation after mild COVID-19. One entry per CDR3 protein, called by TCRdb with MiXCR from the 5' RACE reads. This table holds about 110,000 distinct CDR3 sequences, 15% to 20% found once. Material: PBMCs or a T cell subset sorted from them (not recorded which). These receptors came from a young man who had mild COVID-19 (a few samples of this study predate the infection). Cell type and time point are not known.

The chain has TRBV7-2 and TRBJ1-2; no reliable D call. Between the trimmed V and J ends, which lost 2 bases and 1 base, there was a span of 8 bases. Germline lookup yields CDR1 SGHTA and CDR2 FQGNSA. This CDR3 comprises 14 residues. CDR3 residues: CASSLQQLNYGYTF. The CDR3 DNA reads as TGTGCCAGCAGCTTACAACAGCTTAACTATGGCTACACCTTC.

There are a few counts of this clonotype. The chain couples TRBV20-1 to TRBJ2-1; 8 nucleotides line up with TRBD2. Germline CDR1 DFQATT, CDR2 SNEGSKA (reference sequence). The CDR3 extends over 14 amino acids. V dropped 5 bases and J dropped 6; count of bases not matched to a gene: 9. Written as DNA, the CDR3 is TGCAGTGCTCCGCGGAGTAGCGGGATCAATGAGCAGTTCTTC. Protein: CSAPRSSGINEQFF.

This clonotype was counted a few times. V and J are TRBV7-3 and TRBJ2-6; a possible D gene is TRBD2 (6 bases). With 0 bases removed from V and 2 bases from J, the gap between germline ends came to 8 bases. In germline, CDR1 is SGHTA, CDR2 FQGTGA. This CDR3 is built from 16 residues. CDR3 sequence (DNA): TGTGCCAGCAGCTTAACAGGAGGGACTGGGGCCAACGTCCTGACTTTC. Translated: CASSLTGGTGANVLTF.

The V call is TRBV9, the J call TRBJ2-5; D gene uncertain. The CDR3 is 14 residues long. Germline V lookup: CDR1 SGDLS, CDR2 YYNGEE. V was pared by 0 bases and J by 1 base, with 7 bases between. The CDR3 DNA is TGTGCCAGCAGCGTAGGGCAGCGCCAAGAGACCCAGTACTTC. Encoded protein: CASSVGQRQETQYF.

This clonotype was seen a handful of times. This chain joins TRBV5-1 and TRBJ1-6; TRBD1 agrees at 7 bases. J lost 5 bases, V lost 2 bases, and 4 bases had no gene match. The CDR3 sequence is 15 residues long. Germline-derived CDR1 and CDR2 are SGHRS and YFSETQ. This CDR3 is CASSFGGTDNSPLHF. CDR3 in DNA: TGCGCCAGCAGCTTTGGGGGGACAGATAATTCACCCCTCCACTTT.

J is TRBJ1-1 and V is TRBV7-7, with D possibly TRBD1 on 5 matching bases. V lost 3 bases and J 3 bases, leaving 8 bases between the germline ends. The CDR3 sequence is 13 residues long. Germline lookup yields CDR1 SSHAT and CDR2 FNYEAQ (reference sequence). The CDR3 DNA is TGTGCCAGCAGCTTGTCGGGGGACACTGAAGCTTTCTTT. Its translation: CASSLSGDTEAFF.

The table lists this clonotype with many counts. The genes are TRBV2 and TRBJ2-1, with a tentative D call TRBD2 (6 bases). The CDR3 is made up of 15 amino acids. Trimming removed 3 bases at V and 4 bases at J, with 13 bases between. The germline gives CDR1 SNHLY, CDR2 FYNNEI. Here the CDR3 reads CASSELTSPYNEQFF. CDR3 coding DNA: TGTGCCAGCAGTGAGTTAACTAGCCCGTACAATGAGCAGTTCTTC.

This clonotype was counted only a few times. The chain combines TRBV4-2 with TRBJ2-1; 9 nucleotides align to TRBD2. The CDR3 loop spans 16 amino acids. Trimming cost V 0 bases and J 8 bases; bases outside gene matches: 8. Germline values: CDR1 LGHNA, CDR2 YNFKEQ. CDR3 amino acids: CASSQELAGGFDEQFF. CDR3 nucleotides: TGTGCCAGCAGCCAAGAGTTGGCGGGGGGGTTCGATGAGCAGTTCTTC.

V and J are TRBV19 and TRBJ2-1; D unclear. V shed 6 bases and J shed 4 bases, with 22 bases lying between them. Germline CDR1 and CDR2: LNHDA and SQIVND (reference sequence). The CDR3 has 17 residues. DNA for the CDR3: TGTGCCAGTAGCACCCCCGCCGGGTCCTCGACTTACAATGAGCAGTTCTTC. It translates to CASSTPAGSSTYNEQFF. Together with reference TRBV19 and TRBJ2-1, the CDR3 gives the full variable domain: DGGITQSPKYLFRKEGQNVTLSCEQNLNHDAMYWYRQDPGQGLRLIYYSQIVNDFQKGDIAEGYSVSREKKESFPLTVTSAQKNPTAFYLCASSTPAGSSTYNEQFFGPGTRLTVL.